The rows below give T cell receptor beta chains drawn from one sample of a study of shared clonotypes between healthy human individuals. Produced via immunoSEQ multiplex PCR; TCRdb's table is partial and in-frame only. This table holds about 1 million clones, 70% to 80% found once. The source material was memory CD4+ T cells sorted from blood. These receptors came from a young man in good health. The CDR3 runs from the conserved cysteine through the conserved F or W. The D gene is left open where the match is weak. A clone size is listed for some rows: how often the clone was seen (once, few, many), or a class if it is expanded.

j_gene | d_gene | abundance | v_gene | CDR3nt | CDR3aa
TRBJ2-3 | TRBD1 | NA | TRBV6-1 | TGTGCCAGCAGTGTCCGGGACAGGGAAAGGGACACGCAGTATTTT | CASSVRDRERDTQYF
TRBJ1-1 | NA | NA | TRBV10-3 | TGTGCCATCAGTGAGGGGATGAACACTGAAGCTTTCTTT | CAISEGMNTEAFF
TRBJ2-5 | NA | NA | TRBV7-9 | TGTGCCAGCAGCTTAGGGGTGCGCGGGTACCAAGAGACCCAGTACTTC | CASSLGVRGYQETQYF
TRBJ1-6 | NA | few | TRBV6-1 | TGTGCCAGCAGGGAGGGGGGGTCACCACCCCTCCACTTT | CASREGGSPPLHF
TRBJ2-7 | NA | NA | TRBV25-1 | TGTGCCAGCAGTGACGACAGGAGGTTCGAGCAGTACTTC | CASSDDRRFEQYF
TRBJ2-1 | NA | NA | TRBV4-1 | TGCGCCAGCAGCCAAATGGGGGGCTTCTCCTACAATGAGCAGTTCTTC | CASSQMGGFSYNEQFF
TRBJ2-7 | TRBD1 | NA | TRBV15 | TGTGCCACCAGCGGATTATCCCCCGGGACAGGTTTCCTCGAGCAGTACTTC | CATSGLSPGTGFLEQYF
TRBJ1-5 | TRBD1 | few | TRBV9 | TGTGCCAGCAGCGTAGGACAGGGGAATCAGCCCCAGCATTTT | CASSVGQGNQPQHF
TRBJ1-5 | NA | NA | TRBV5-8 | TGTGCCAGCAGCGTAGGACAGTTCTATAGCAATCAGCCCCAGCATTTT | CASSVGQFYSNQPQHF
TRBJ1-1 | NA | NA | TRBV7-2 | TGTGCCAGCAGCCCCATGAGGGCCCTGAACACTGAAGCTTTCTTT | CASSPMRALNTEAFF
TRBJ1-6 | NA | NA | TRBV7-9 | TGTGCCAGCAGCTTTGCGGAAGGCTTCCACCTCCACTTT | CASSFAEGFHLHF
TRBJ1-5 | NA | NA | TRBV6-1 | TGTGCCAGCTTAGACAGTATTAGCAATCAGCCCCAGCATTTT | CASLDSISNQPQHF
TRBJ1-1 | TRBD1 | NA | TRBV29-1 | TGCAGCGTTGAGGGGACAGGGTTAATTGAAGCTTTCTTT | CSVEGTGLIEAFF
TRBJ1-1 | NA | NA | TRBV28 | TGTGCCAGCAAAGGTCCACTCATGAACACTGAAGCTTTCTTT | CASKGPLMNTEAFF
TRBJ1-5 | NA | NA | TRBV10-2 | TGCGCCAGCAGTGAGACAGGCGTGAACAATCAGCCCCAGCATTTT | CASSETGVNNQPQHF
TRBJ2-2 | TRBD1 | few | TRBV6-6 | TGTGCCAGCACCCGCGGACAGGGTGATGCCGGGGAGCTGTTTTTT | CASTRGQGDAGELFF
TRBJ1-2 | NA | few | TRBV6-5 | TGTGCCAGCAGGACCGGGACGGCTTACGGCTACACCTTC | CASRTGTAYGYTF
TRBJ2-1 | TRBD1 | NA | TRBV5-4 | TGTGCCAGCAGTCTACTTACAGGGGATGGGGAGCAGTTCTTC | CASSLLTGDGEQFF
TRBJ2-5 | NA | NA | TRBV11-3 | TGTGCCAGCAGCCCGGGGGCGGGCCCCCAAGAGACCCAGTACTTC | CASSPGAGPQETQYF
TRBJ1-5 | NA | NA | TRBV7-6 | TGTGCCAGCAGCCTCTCGGGGAATCAGCCCCAGCATTTT | CASSLSGNQPQHF
TRBJ2-3 | TRBD1 | NA | TRBV2 | TGTGCCAGCAGGGACAGGCTTTCCACAGATACGCAGTATTTT | CASRDRLSTDTQYF
TRBJ2-7 | NA | few | TRBV7-8 | TGTGCCAGCAGCTTAGAGCCCGGGATCGAGCAGTACTTC | CASSLEPGIEQYF
TRBJ2-3 | TRBD2 | NA | TRBV30 | TGTGCCTGGAGTGGCGGACTAGCGGGGTACACAGATACGCAGTATTTT | CAWSGGLAGYTDTQYF
TRBJ2-7 | NA | NA | TRBV28 | TGTGCCAGCAGCCCTGGATGGGGTCAGGCCACATTC | CASSPGWGQATF
TRBJ2-5 | NA | NA | TRBV20-1 | TGCAGTGCTAGGATGGAGACCCAGTACTTC | CSARMETQYF
TRBJ1-4 | NA | NA | TRBV10-3 | TGTGCCATCAGTGAGTCGGGGGCGACTAATGAAAAACTGTTTTTT | CAISESGATNEKLFF
TRBJ1-2 | NA | NA | TRBV7-8 | TGTGCCAGCAGTTACCAACCCGGGACGGGGAACTATGGCTACACCTTC | CASSYQPGTGNYGYTF
TRBJ1-5 | TRBD1 | NA | TRBV19 | TGTGCCAGTAGTACGCTGGGACAGGGCAATCAGCCCCAGCATTTT | CASSTLGQGNQPQHF
TRBJ2-3 | NA | NA | TRBV4-1 | TGCGCCAGCAGCCAAGAGGAGAACCGGGGCACAGATACGCAGTATTTT | CASSQEENRGTDTQYF
TRBJ1-5 | NA | NA | TRBV18 | TGTGCCAGCTCACCAGGGGTTGATGGGCAGCCCCAGCATTTT | CASSPGVDGQPQHF
TRBJ2-7 | TRBD2 | NA | TRBV4-2 | TGTGCCAGCAGCTTCGACGGGAGGAACGAGCAGTACTTC | CASSFDGRNEQYF
TRBJ2-3 | NA | NA | TRBV6-1 | TGTGCCAGCACCGACTCTAGGATGACGACGGATACGCAGTATTTT | CASTDSRMTTDTQYF
TRBJ1-2 | TRBD1 | NA | TRBV2 | TGTGCCAGCAACAGACGGACAGGGGGCCATGACTATGGCTACACCTTC | CASNRRTGGHDYGYTF
TRBJ2-1 | NA | NA | TRBV2 | TGTGCCAGCAATGGACTCCAACCCTCCAATGAGCAGTTCTTC | CASNGLQPSNEQFF
TRBJ1-6 | TRBD1 | few | TRBV28 | TGTGCCAGCAGTTTATGGACAGGGTCCAATTCACCCCTCCACTTT | CASSLWTGSNSPLHF
TRBJ2-7 | NA | NA | TRBV27 | TGTGCCAGCAGTGCCTCCGGGTCTCTAGAGCAGTACTTC | CASSASGSLEQYF
TRBJ1-5 | NA | NA | TRBV5-6 | TGTGCCAGCAGCTTCATGGGTGGGCCCCAGCATTTT | CASSFMGGPQHF
TRBJ1-4 | NA | few | TRBV5-4 | TGTGCCAGCAGCTTGGGTGACAGTATTAATGAAAAACTGTTTTTT | CASSLGDSINEKLFF
TRBJ2-1 | TRBD2 | many | TRBV4-3 | TGCGCCAGCAGCCTGCTGGGGAGCGGGGTCACCTACAATGAGCAGTTCTTC | CASSLLGSGVTYNEQFF
TRBJ1-5 | NA | NA | TRBV2 | TGTGCCAGCAGTTCAGGGTTAGTTCAGCCCCAGCATTTT | CASSSGLVQPQHF
TRBJ2-3 | NA | NA | TRBV30 | TGTGCCTGGAGTGGTGCCGCCCCAGATACGCAGTATTTT | CAWSGAAPDTQYF
TRBJ2-3 | TRBD1 | NA | TRBV7-9 | TGTGCCAGCAGCGTCGGACAGGCAGATACGCAGTATTTT | CASSVGQADTQYF
TRBJ1-2 | NA | NA | TRBV6-1 | TGTGCCAGCAGTGCGACAGGATCCACCTTC | CASSATGSTF
TRBJ1-2 | NA | once | TRBV7-7 | TGTGCTAGCAGCTTCCAGACGTTTCTCTATGGCTACACCTTC | CASSFQTFLYGYTF
TRBJ2-4 | TRBD1 | NA | TRBV4-3 | TGCGCCAGCAGCCAAGATCCCCCGGGACAGGGCGCCAAAAACATTCAGTACTTC | CASSQDPPGQGAKNIQYF
TRBJ1-1 | NA | NA | TRBV30 | TGTGCCTGGACGACGAACACTGAAGCTTTCTTT | CAWTTNTEAFF